This T cell receptor (beta chain) is drawn from a study of human CD8 memory T cell subsets (TCRdb year 2020). Regarding the study in general: The clonal relationships among stem-like (TSTEM), progenitor exhausted-like (TPEX) and effector memory CD8+ T cell subsets were assessed by comparing the TCRbeta repertoires of these subsets. Over 5 donors each provided TSTEM, TPEX and effector memory subsets, from which TCRbeta repertoires were obtained. What the work shows at the level of the full study, not this receptor alone: Only TCRbeta chains were sequenced, and repertoire comparisons rested on over five donors tested with paired t-tests and Bonferroni correction. Chao1 estimates suggested greater repertoire diversity in TSTEM than in TPEX subsets, potentially reflecting a broader range of specificities. TSTEM and TPEX subsets showed similarly high normalized Shannon-Wiener diversity, whereas effector memory subsets were comparatively less diverse. Although both stem-like subsets shared clonotypes with effector memory cells, the overlap between TSTEM and TPEX repertoires was minimal, suggesting distinct antigen spectra for the TSTEM and TPEX subsets.

Peripheral blood mononuclear cells were isolated from healthy donor buffy coats by density gradient separation. The study enriched total CD8+ T cells through negative magnetic separation using EasySep or MojoSort CD8+ T cell isolation kits. An RNeasy Mini Kit was used to extract total RNA from duplicate vials of around 150,000 sorted CD8+ T cells per subset. The PBMCs were used fresh or after being cryopreserved in fetal bovine serum with approximately 9.6% DMSO. CD8+ T cell subsets were sorted to purity by fluorescence-activated cell sorting on a FACSAria III. A word on this clonotype: The antigen it binds to is not known.

A Human TCR Profiling Kit was used to prepare UMI-labeled 5' RACE TCRbeta libraries. Every TCRbeta library was prepared in parallel, with the same number of PCR cycles used for all of the libraries. As for how the authors treated the data: Each TCRbeta library contained between about 2,600 and 20,000 functional CDR3beta clonotypes. MIGEC 1.2.9 was used for UMI extraction and consensus assembly, with at least three reads per UMI being required. MiXCR 3.0.3 was used to extract the in-frame CDR3beta repertoires. Each sample was downsampled to 42,000 randomly selected UMIs before diversity metrics were calculated in VDJtools 1.2.1. Repertoire overlap metrics D, R and F2 were calculated in VDJtools for the top 3,000 clones of each sample pair. With the reads reprocessed by TCRdb, a single entry stands for each CDR3 protein sequence and no DNA is reported. These V and J calls originate from TCRdb's pipeline instead of the authors' own analysis. The sample's clone listing holds 10,000 or so distinct CDR3 sequences. In total, the top ten clones hold around 20% of the sample.

The CDR3 spans 16 residues, from the cysteine through the phenylalanine. No DNA was logged. According to the germline V gene, CDR1 reads MDHEN and CDR2 reads SYDVKM. The chain links TRBV28 with TRBJ2-5; lacking DNA, the TRBD2 call made by TCRdb goes unchecked. The source material was CD8+ T cells from PBMCs. This receptor was identified in a human donor in good health. The CDR3 sequence is CASSPPPEEFQETQYF. This CDR3, with the reference TRBV28 and TRBJ2-5 proteins standing in past its ends, gives the full variable domain DVKVTQSSRYLVKRTGEKVFLECVQDMDHENMFWYRQDPGLGLRLIYFSYDVKMKEKGDIPEGYSVSREKKERFSLILESASTNQTSMYLCASSPPPEEFQETQYFGPGTRLLVL.